This T cell receptor beta chain was found in a study of neoadjuvant anti-PD-1 for oral cavity cancer. General observations from the study: Higher pretreatment Treg/Th17 ratios tracked higher pretreatment blood clonality.

Trimming shortened V by 2 bases and J by 3 bases, and 10 bases separated the two germline ends. The germline V gene encodes CDR1 SQVTM and CDR2 ANQGSEA. This CDR3 has 13 amino acids. The protocol was immunoSEQ multiplex PCR, while the TCRdb copy is restricted to in-frame clones and leaves out a portion. The table has under 15,000 clones, about 61% seen once. Described time point: after neoadjuvant nivolumab, at surgical resection. These newly diagnosed stage II-IVA oral cavity squamous cell carcinoma patients had no prior systemic or radiation treatment. Analysis of PBMCs was direct, with no culture step. As concerns this clone: Its antigen remains unidentified.

The genes are TRBV29-1 and TRBJ1-2; a weak D match, TRBD1 (6 bases). This sequence originates from a person aged 35-79 years with oral cavity squamous cell carcinoma. The material sequenced was PBMCs, taken after nivolumab (anti-PD-1) treatment. The CDR3 DNA reads TGCAGCGTTGAACACAGGGACGACTATGGCTACACCTTC. The encoded protein is CSVEHRDDYGYTF.